This T cell receptor beta chain originates from a study of OX40 agonist ivuxolimab in advanced cancers. Study summary: A male proportion of 82.7% was recorded, with mean age 60 years and range about 20 to 79. It was permissible to have had prior anti-PD-1, anti-PD-L1 or anti-CTLA-4 therapy, and approximately 38% had some. Study-wide findings and caveats: On average, CD8+ T cells showed a greater number of expanded clones than CD4+. Researchers did not determine the expanded peripheral T cells' antigen specificity.

The data were produced by immunoSEQ multiplex PCR, yet TCRdb's version contains in-frame clones alone and is incomplete. Of about 42,000 clones listed, roughly 77% were seen once; the top ten hold around 2.5%. CDR1 is SGHNT, CDR2 YENEEA, per germline. Trimming took 2 bases from V and 2 from J, leaving 10 bases between them. The CDR3 is 15 residues long. In regard to this clone: The antigen remains unidentified.

V gene TRBV11-3 combines with J gene TRBJ2-1, with D perhaps matching TRBD1 (5 bases). Specimen: CD4+ or CD8+ T cells sorted from blood, collected in a trial of the OX40 agonist ivuxolimab. This receptor was taken from an adult with an advanced solid tumor such as melanoma, head and neck, liver or kidney cancer. CDR3: CASSLRQQPYNEQFF. The CDR3 coding sequence is TGTGCCAGCAGCTTAAGACAGCAACCCTACAATGAGCAGTTCTTC.